The rows below give T cell receptor beta chains drawn from one sample of a study of T cell responses to AZD1222 COVID-19 vaccine. Libraries were prepared by immunoSEQ multiplex PCR; TCRdb keeps only in-frame clonotypes and omits some of them. The sample includes roughly 100,000 clones, 88% seen only once; the top ten take roughly 20%. The material was peripheral blood, obtained on day 0 of AZD1222 vaccination. The receptors were gathered from an adult in good health. The CDR3 runs from the conserved cysteine through the conserved F or W. Fields, in order: clone size, D gene, J gene, V gene, CDR3 protein, CDR3 DNA. The D gene is left open where the match is weak. Expanded clones are given a class, and other clones once, few, many or no size at all.

NA TRBD1 TRBJ1-2 TRBV10-3 CAIRTGVNYGYTF TGTGCCATCAGAACAGGGGTCAACTATGGCTACACCTTC
NA NA TRBJ2-3 TRBV9 CASSVDGGRDTQYF TGTGCCAGCAGCGTAGACGGGGGCCGGGATACGCAGTATTTT
NA NA TRBJ2-5 TRBV27 CASSSLGWGADETQYF TGTGCCAGCAGTTCCCTGGGGTGGGGGGCGGATGAGACCCAGTACTTC
NA NA TRBJ2-7 TRBV29-1 CSVEDPFGLEQYF TGCAGCGTTGAAGATCCCTTCGGTCTCGAGCAGTACTTC
NA TRBD1 TRBJ2-2 TRBV5-1 CASNRDRETGELFF TGCGCCAGTAACCGGGACAGGGAAACCGGGGAGCTGTTTTTT
NA TRBD1 TRBJ1-1 TRBV2 CASRAEAGGRTEAFF TGTGCCAGCAGGGCCGAAGCAGGGGGCCGGACTGAAGCTTTCTTT
NA TRBD1 TRBJ1-5 TRBV25-1 CASSGQGNQPQHF TGTGCCAGCAGTGGACAGGGAAATCAGCCCCAGCATTTT
NA NA TRBJ2-7 TRBV2 CATRSGVEQYF TGTGCCACCAGGTCGGGGGTCGAGCAGTACTTC
NA TRBD1 TRBJ1-2 TRBV29-1 CSVAGTAPYGYTF TGCAGCGTTGCCGGGACAGCGCCTTATGGCTACACCTTC
NA NA TRBJ1-1 TRBV28 CATSGYVSNTEAFF TGTGCCACCTCGGGCTATGTATCGAACACTGAAGCTTTCTTT
NA TRBD1 TRBJ1-4 TRBV7-2 CASSIRQGDEKLFF TGTGCCAGCAGCATAAGACAGGGTGATGAAAAACTGTTTTTT
few TRBD2 TRBJ2-1 TRBV7-7 CAILAGAYGEQFF TGTGCTATTCTAGCGGGGGCCTACGGTGAGCAGTTCTTC
NA TRBD2 TRBJ2-3 TRBV5-8 CASTHGTSAKSTDTQYF TGTGCCAGCACCCATGGGACTAGCGCTAAGAGCACAGATACGCAGTATTTT
NA TRBD1 TRBJ2-1 TRBV18 CASSAGTGDRNEQFF TGTGCCAGCTCAGCAGGGACAGGGGACCGCAATGAGCAGTTCTTC
NA TRBD2 TRBJ2-7 TRBV29-1 CSVDWGTNYEQYF TGCAGCGTTGATTGGGGGACTAACTACGAGCAGTACTTC
NA TRBD1 TRBJ1-6 TRBV5-1 CASSLDGQGSSPLHF TGCGCCAGCAGCTTGGATGGACAGGGGAGTTCACCCCTCCACTTT
NA NA TRBJ1-1 TRBV15 CATSQQELNTEAFF TGTGCCACCAGTCAACAGGAGCTGAACACTGAAGCTTTCTTT
NA NA TRBJ2-5 TRBV7-8 CASSLADQETQYF TGTGCCAGCAGCTTAGCGGATCAAGAGACCCAGTACTTC
NA TRBD1 TRBJ1-1 TRBV3-1/TRBV3-2 CASSQTGVNTEAFF TGTGCCAGCAGCCAGACAGGGGTGAACACTGAAGCTTTCTTT
NA TRBD1 TRBJ1-5 TRBV2 CASRGTGVSDQPQHF TGTGCCAGCAGGGGGACAGGGGTAAGTGATCAGCCCCAGCATTTT
NA NA TRBJ1-2 TRBV27 CASHSPRARGYTF TGTGCCAGCCATTCTCCAAGGGCGCGAGGCTACACCTTC
NA TRBD1 TRBJ2-7 TRBV2 CASRGTGGRYEQYF TGTGCCAGCAGAGGGACAGGGGGCAGGTACGAGCAGTACTTC
NA TRBD2 TRBJ2-1 TRBV5-1 CASSPTSGAQIEQFF TGCGCCAGCAGCCCGACTAGCGGGGCTCAAATTGAGCAGTTCTTC
NA TRBD1 TRBJ2-7 TRBV27 CASSALDRVAYEQYF TGTGCCAGCAGTGCCCTCGACAGGGTCGCCTACGAGCAGTACTTC
NA TRBD1 TRBJ2-3 TRBV7-9 CASSLVGQGGPDTQYF TGTGCCAGCAGCTTAGTGGGACAGGGAGGCCCAGATACGCAGTATTTT
NA NA TRBJ2-5 TRBV7-7 CASSLGRQETQYF TGTGCTAGCAGCTTAGGCAGACAAGAGACCCAGTACTTC
once NA TRBJ2-5 TRBV11-3 CASSSTAETQYF TGTGCCAGCAGTTCCACGGCAGAGACCCAGTACTTC
NA NA TRBJ1-1 TRBV29-1 CSVVGKNTEAFF TGCAGCGTCGTAGGGAAGAACACTGAAGCTTTCTTT
NA NA TRBJ1-2 TRBV2 CASSTLGNYGYTF TGTGCCAGTTCCACCTTGGGGAACTATGGCTACACCTTC
NA TRBD1 TRBJ2-2 TRBV10-3 CAVQGAPTGELFF TGTGCCGTACAGGGGGCGCCGACCGGGGAGCTGTTTTTT
NA NA TRBJ2-7 TRBV6-6 CASSPEGYEQYF TGTGCCAGCAGTCCCGAGGGCTACGAGCAGTACTTC
NA NA TRBJ2-5 TRBV7-8 CASSDAWTQYF TGTGCCAGCAGCGACGCGTGGACCCAGTACTTC
NA NA TRBJ1-2 TRBV11-3 CASSYRSGYGYTF TGTGCCAGCAGCTACCGGTCAGGTTATGGCTACACCTTC
NA NA TRBJ2-5 TRBV2 CASTQEVGMGTQYF TGTGCCAGCACCCAAGAAGTTGGGATGGGGACCCAGTACTTC
NA TRBD1 TRBJ2-7 TRBV14 CASSQQGQGYEQYF TGTGCCAGCAGCCAACAGGGACAGGGATACGAGCAGTACTTC
NA TRBD1 TRBJ1-3 TRBV12-3/TRBV12-4 CASSRTGGNTIYF TGTGCCAGCAGTAGGACAGGTGGAAACACCATATATTTT
NA TRBD1 TRBJ2-7 TRBV28 CASSLTGGIIYEQYF TGTGCCAGCAGTTTGACAGGGGGGATAATATACGAGCAGTACTTC
NA NA TRBJ1-1 TRBV19 CASARGAEAFF TGTGCCAGTGCACGAGGCGCTGAAGCTTTCTTT
NA NA TRBJ1-3 TRBV7-2 CASSVDTSGNTIYF TGTGCCAGCAGCGTAGACACCTCTGGAAACACCATATATTTT
NA NA TRBJ1-1 TRBV19 CATLGRGREAFF TGTGCCACCCTAGGTAGAGGGCGTGAAGCTTTCTTT
NA NA TRBJ1-4 TRBV9 CASSVEGTGGEKLFF TGTGCCAGCAGCGTAGAAGGGACTGGTGGTGAAAAACTGTTTTTT
NA NA TRBJ2-5 TRBV5-1 CASSQQGGQETQYF TGCGCCAGCAGCCAACAGGGAGGTCAAGAGACCCAGTACTTC